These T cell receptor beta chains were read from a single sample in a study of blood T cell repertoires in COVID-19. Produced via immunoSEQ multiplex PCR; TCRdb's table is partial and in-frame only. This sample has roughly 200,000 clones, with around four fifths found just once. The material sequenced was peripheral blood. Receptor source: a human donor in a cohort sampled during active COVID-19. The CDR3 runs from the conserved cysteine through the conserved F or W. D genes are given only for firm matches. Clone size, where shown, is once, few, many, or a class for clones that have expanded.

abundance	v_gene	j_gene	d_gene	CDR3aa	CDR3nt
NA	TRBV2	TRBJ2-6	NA	CASSPGTGANVLTF	TGTGCCAGCAGTCCAGGGACTGGGGCCAACGTCCTGACTTTC
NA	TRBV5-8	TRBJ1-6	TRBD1	CASSASGTGVSPLHF	TGTGCCAGCAGCGCCTCCGGGACAGGGGTCTCACCCCTCCACTTT
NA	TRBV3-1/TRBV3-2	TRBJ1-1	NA	CASSQASEAFF	TGTGCCAGCAGCCAAGCTAGTGAAGCTTTCTTT
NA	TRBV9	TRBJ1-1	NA	CASSVGGYTEAFF	TGTGCCAGCAGCGTCGGGGGGTATACTGAAGCTTTCTTT
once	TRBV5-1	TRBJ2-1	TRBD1	CASSLGTGGSEQFF	TGCGCCAGCAGCTTGGGGACAGGGGGCAGCGAGCAGTTCTTC
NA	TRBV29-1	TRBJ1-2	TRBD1	CSVPQGNGYTF	TGCAGCGTGCCACAGGGGAATGGCTACACCTTC
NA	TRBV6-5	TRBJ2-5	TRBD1	CASKDDRGVETQYF	TGTGCCAGCAAAGACGACAGGGGCGTGGAGACCCAGTACTTC
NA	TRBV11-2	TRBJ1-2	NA	CASSLGDGYTF	TGTGCCAGCAGCTTGGGAGATGGCTACACCTTC
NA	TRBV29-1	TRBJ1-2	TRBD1	CSVDTSGTGGYGYTF	TGCAGCGTTGACACTTCGGGGACAGGGGGCTATGGCTACACCTTC
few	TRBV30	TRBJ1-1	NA	CAWSVYRVRPEAFF	TGTGCCTGGAGTGTATATCGGGTTCGGCCAGAAGCTTTCTTT
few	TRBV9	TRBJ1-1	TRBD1	CASSVGDRARTEAFF	TGTGCCAGCAGCGTAGGGGACAGGGCTAGGACTGAAGCTTTCTTT
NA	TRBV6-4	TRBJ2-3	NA	CASSGEQGDTQYF	TGTGCCAGCAGTGGCGAACAGGGAGATACGCAGTATTTT
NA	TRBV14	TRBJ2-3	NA	CASSQGVTQYF	TGTGCCAGCAGCCAAGGCGTTACGCAGTATTTT
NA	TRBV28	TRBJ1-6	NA	CASISPGQQYNSPLHF	TGTGCCAGCATCTCTCCGGGACAACAATATAATTCACCCCTCCACTTT
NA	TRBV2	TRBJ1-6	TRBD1	CASVKEGAGNSPLHF	TGTGCCAGCGTCAAGGAGGGGGCGGGAAATTCACCCCTCCACTTT
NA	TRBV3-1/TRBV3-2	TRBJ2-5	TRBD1	CASSQADRDSKETQYF	TGTGCCAGCAGCCAAGCAGACCGGGACAGCAAAGAGACCCAGTACTTC
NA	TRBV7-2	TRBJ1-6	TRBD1	CASSSPGQYNSPLHF	TGTGCCAGCAGCTCCCCGGGACAGTATAATTCACCCCTCCACTTT
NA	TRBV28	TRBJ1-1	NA	CASRSGGTEAFF	TGTGCCAGCAGAAGCGGGGGCACTGAAGCTTTCTTT
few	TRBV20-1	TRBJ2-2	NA	CSAPYTGELFF	TGCAGTGCTCCGTACACCGGGGAGCTGTTTTTT
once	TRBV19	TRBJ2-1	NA	CASSRQLDYGEQFF	TGTGCCAGTAGTAGACAGCTTGATTATGGGGAGCAGTTCTTC
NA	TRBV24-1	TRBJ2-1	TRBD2	CATSVASGKSYNEQFF	TGTGCCACCAGTGTGGCTAGCGGCAAATCCTACAATGAGCAGTTCTTC
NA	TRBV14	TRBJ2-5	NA	CASSVRIQETQYF	TGTGCCAGCAGCGTTAGAATTCAAGAGACCCAGTACTTC
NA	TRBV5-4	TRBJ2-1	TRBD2	CASSQTSGRVGEQFF	TGTGCCAGCAGCCAGACTAGCGGGAGAGTTGGTGAGCAGTTCTTC
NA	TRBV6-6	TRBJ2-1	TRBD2	CASSRGLAVGEQFF	TGTGCCAGCAGCCGTGGACTAGCGGTAGGGGAGCAGTTCTTC
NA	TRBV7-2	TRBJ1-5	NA	CASSSDRRNQPQHF	TGTGCCAGCAGCTCAGACAGACGCAATCAGCCCCAGCATTTT
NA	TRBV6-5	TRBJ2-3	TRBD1	CASSTRTGTDTQYF	TGTGCCAGCAGTACCCGGACAGGGACAGATACGCAGTATTTT
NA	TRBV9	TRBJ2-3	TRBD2	CASSASLAGVRDTQYF	TGTGCCAGCAGCGCTTCTCTCGCGGGAGTTAGGGATACGCAGTATTTT
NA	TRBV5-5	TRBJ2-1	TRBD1	CASSPGQGVSNEQFF	TGTGCCAGCAGCCCCGGACAGGGGGTGAGCAATGAGCAGTTCTTC